This T cell receptor (beta chain) was documented in a study of blood T cell repertoires in COVID-19. Study at large: The United States, Italy and Spain provided the acute and convalescent COVID-19 samples.

Assay used: immunoSEQ multiplex PCR; TCRdb lists only in-frame clones, some missing. The profile shows fewer than 50,000 clones, 70% to 80% of them singletons. This clone was counted a few times. CDR3 length: 13 residues. CDR1 and CDR2 (germline): KGHDR, SFDVKD. The V end was cut by 4 bases, the J end by 3 bases, with 8 bases between. The origin of this receptor is a man in his 70s with acute or convalescent COVID-19. Sequences were obtained from peripheral blood. The chain joins TRBV24-1 to TRBJ1-2; TRBD1 is a possible D gene (6 bases). CDR3 loop: CATSDRTDYGYTF. The DNA for the CDR3 is TGTGCCACCAGTGACCGGACAGACTATGGCTACACCTTC.